The subject of this entry is one TCR beta chain. Profiled with immunoSEQ multiplex PCR; TCRdb holds only in-frame clones, not every one. The sample carries fewer than 100,000 clones, around 96% recorded once. Time point here: recipient sample about 28 days before transplant, after cytoreduction. Germline V gene data show CDR1 as SGHRS and CDR2 as YFSETQ. CDR3 length: 15 residues. Germline trimming cut 3 bases from V and 2 bases from J; bases unmatched to any gene: 5. The data stem from a study of T cell clonotyping in hematopoietic cell transplantation. The TCR sequence derives from a woman aged 45-65 years with acute myeloid leukemia. Some clones in this sample may be carry-over from other donors' samples. V is TRBV5-1 and J is TRBJ2-7; 10 positions match TRBD1. Sequencing used peripheral blood mononuclear cells, obtained before stem cell transplant. CDR3 loop: CASSSRDRGTYEQYF. CDR3 in DNA: TGCGCCAGCAGCTCCCGGGACAGGGGAACCTACGAGCAGTACTTC.